The sequence of this TCR beta chain was determined in a study of OX40 agonist ivuxolimab in advanced cancers. TCRdb's table, derived via immunoSEQ multiplex PCR, lists solely in-frame clones and lacks some. The sample has about 71,000 clones; roughly nine tenths are singletons. The sequence came from an adult with an advanced solid tumor such as melanoma, head and neck, liver or kidney cancer. The sample here was CD4+ or CD8+ T cells sorted from blood, taken in a trial of the OX40 agonist ivuxolimab.

The CDR3 is CASSKGIGRGEETQYF. Written as DNA, the CDR3 is TGTGCCAGCAGCAAAGGAATCGGCAGGGGGGAAGAGACCCAGTACTTC. The V call is TRBV21-1, the J call TRBJ2-5; the table's D call, TRBD1, has no DNA check behind it. TRBV21-1 is deemed a pseudogene. The CDR3 extends over 16 amino acids.